The 30 T cell receptor beta chains below all came from one sample that was sequenced in a study of T cell responses to AZD1222 COVID-19 vaccine. Clones were read by immunoSEQ multiplex PCR, and TCRdb kept only the in-frame ones, dropping some. Among tens of thousands of clones listed, approximately 92% were seen once. The sequencing used peripheral blood, collected on day 0 of AZD1222 vaccination. The receptor source for this set is an adult in good health.

The gene calls are TRBV2 and TRBJ2-1; 8 nucleotides agree with TRBD1. Germline assignment: CDR1 SNHLY and CDR2 FYNNEI. This CDR3 comprises 13 residues. V dropped 8 bases and J dropped 3; count of bases not matched to a gene: 3. Here the CDR3 reads CASGTGGYNEQFF. CDR3 sequence (DNA): TGTGCCAGCGGTACAGGGGGCTACAATGAGCAGTTCTTC. The full variable domain, completed using reference TRBV2 and TRBJ2-1, is EPEVTQTPSHQVTQMGQEVILRCVPISNHLYFYWYRQILGQKVEFLVSFYNNEISEKSEIFDDQFSVERPDGSNFTLKIRSTKLEDSAMYFCASGTGGYNEQFFGPGTRLTVL.

The rearrangement uses TRBV6-5 and TRBJ1-2; D is uncertain. Deletions cut 0 bases from V and 5 bases from J, with 13 bases between. The CDR3 sequence is 15 residues long. CDR1 and CDR2 from the germline V gene are MNHEY and SVGAGI. The CDR3 DNA reads as TGTGCCAGCAGTTACTCGGGCAGCCACGGTTATGGCTACACCTTC. Protein product: CASSYSGSHGYGYTF.

The rearrangement joins TRBV24-1 to TRBJ2-1, with D perhaps TRBD2 (5 bases). V was trimmed by 3 bases and J by 4 bases, leaving 12 bases between them. CDR1 and CDR2 (germline): KGHDR, SFDVKD. CDR3 length: 15 amino acids. CDR3 sequence reads: CATSDAGGEYNEQFF. CDR3 bases: TGTGCCACCAGTGATGCTGGAGGAGAATACAATGAGCAGTTCTTC.

A word on this clone: The junction shows a germline mismatch at one end, possibly a read error. The chain has TRBV3-1 (or the pseudogene TRBV3-2) and TRBJ2-7, with TRBD2 identical over 7 bases. Germline V gene data show CDR1 as LGHDT and CDR2 as YNNKEL (reference sequence). The CDR3 covers 13 residues. CDR3 DNA: TGTGCCAGCAGCCAGGGGACTACCAAGATCCCCCACTTC. It yields the protein CASSQGTTKIPHF.

The chain uses TRBV28 and TRBJ1-3, with TRBD1 matching over 8 bases. The CDR3 runs to 17 residues. Germline CDR1 MDHEN, CDR2 SYDVKM. V lost 5 bases and J lost 1; bases outside the gene matches: 10. CDR3 sequence (DNA): TGTGCCAGCAGTATCTCAGGGGGCTCTCGTTCTGGAAACACCATATATTTT. Its protein is CASSISGGSRSGNTIYF.

The V gene is TRBV29-1, the J gene TRBJ2-2; perhaps TRBD1 as D (6 bases). The CDR3 spans 13 residues. Trimming took 6 bases from V and 4 from J, leaving 12 bases between them. Germline V lookup: CDR1 SQVTM, CDR2 ANQGSEA. CDR3 sequence: CSVGAELTGELFF. The CDR3 DNA follows: TGCAGCGTGGGGGCCGAACTCACCGGGGAGCTGTTTTTT.

The V gene is TRBV6-4, the J gene TRBJ1-1; D unresolved. Per the germline V gene, CDR1 is MRHNA and CDR2 is SNTAGT. V was clipped by 6 bases and J by 0 bases, with 14 bases between them. The CDR3 consists of 15 residues. CDR3: CASSTSAAMNTEAFF. The CDR3 DNA follows: TGTGCCAGCAGCACCTCGGCTGCCATGAACACTGAAGCTTTCTTT.

V usage is TRBV6-5 and J usage is TRBJ2-7; the D is unclear. Germline CDR1 is MNHEY and CDR2 is SVGAGI. The CDR3 has 13 residues. The V end lost 6 bases, the J end lost 0 bases, and 9 bases lay between the germline ends. The CDR3 DNA reads as TGTGCCAGCAGACAGTTGAACTCCTACGAGCAGTACTTC. The encoded protein is CASRQLNSYEQYF.

V is TRBV5-4 and J is TRBJ1-2; D gene ambiguous. The V end was cut by 1 base, the J end by 3 bases, with 10 bases between. CDR1 and CDR2 (germline): SGHNT, YYREEE (reference sequence). The CDR3 loop spans 14 amino acids. Written as DNA, the CDR3 is TGTGCCAGCAGCTTGACAGAGCCCTACTATGGCTACACCTTC. Translation: CASSLTEPYYGYTF. The full variable domain, completed using reference TRBV5-4 and TRBJ1-2, is ETGVTQSPTHLIKTRGQQVTLRCSSQSGHNTVSWYQQALGQGPQFIFQYYREEENGRGNFPPRFSGLQFPNYSSELNVNALELDDSALYLCASSLTEPYYGYTFGSGTRLTVV.

This clone was seen once. The rearrangement joins TRBV21-1 to TRBJ2-5; the D call in the table, TRBD1, was not verified against the DNA. TRBV21-1 is labeled a pseudogene. This CDR3 comprises 17 residues. The CDR3 bases are TGTGCCAGCAGCAAAGGATGGGCGACAGACTACCAAGAGACCCAGTACTTC. Translating gives CASSKGWATDYQETQYF.

J is TRBJ2-7 and V is TRBV6-5; 8 bases agree with TRBD1. V shed 7 bases, J shed 5 bases, and the junction held 7 bases outside the gene matches. From germline, CDR1 is MNHEY and CDR2 SVGAGI. The CDR3 sequence is 13 residues long. The CDR3 sequence: CASTGRGRHEQYF. CDR3 in DNA: TGTGCCAGCACGGGCAGGGGGCGCCACGAGCAGTACTTC.

The V and J genes are TRBV10-3 and TRBJ1-6; D uncertain. Trimming shortened V by 9 bases and J by 7 bases, and 16 bases separated the two germline ends. CDR1 is ENHRY, CDR2 SYGVKD, per germline. The CDR3 runs 14 residues. CDR3 nucleotides: TGTGCCATGAGACATTCGGAGGAAAATTCACCCCTCCACTTT. Translation gives CAMRHSEENSPLHF.

The rearrangement uses TRBV3-1 (or the pseudogene TRBV3-2) and TRBJ2-2; TRBD2 aligns across 11 bases. The V and J ends lost 4 bases and 5 bases, in that order; junction bases with no gene match: 3. This CDR3 contains 15 residues. The germline V gene has CDR1 LGHDT and CDR2 YNNKEL (reference sequence). The CDR3 DNA follows: TGTGCCAGCAGCCTCGGGACTAGCGGTACCGGGGAGCTGTTTTTT. This sequence encodes CASSLGTSGTGELFF.

This chain joins TRBV3-1 (or the pseudogene TRBV3-2) and TRBJ2-7; no reliable D call. Per the germline V gene, CDR1 is LGHDT and CDR2 is YNNKEL (reference sequence). CDR3 size: 13 residues. Trimming shortened V by 0 bases and J by 2 bases, and 5 bases separated the two germline ends. The CDR3 spells CASSQDPTYEQYF. In DNA, the CDR3 is TGTGCCAGCAGCCAAGATCCCACCTACGAGCAGTACTTC.

The chain couples TRBV10-1 to TRBJ2-7; D may be TRBD2 (6 bases). The CDR3 consists of 15 residues. Trimming removed 0 bases from V and 4 bases from J, with 13 bases in between. Germline V CDR1 and CDR2: WNHNN, SYGVQD (reference sequence). CDR3 bases: TGCGCCAGCAGTGAGTCTCAGGGCGGGAAATACGAGCAGTACTTC. The encoded protein is CASSESQGGKYEQYF.

The chain joins TRBV10-3 to TRBJ2-1; D remains unclear. Germline V lookup: CDR1 ENHRY, CDR2 SYGVKD. The CDR3 extends over 15 amino acids. With 3 bases removed from V and 7 bases from J, the gap between germline ends came to 16 bases. In DNA, the CDR3 is TGTGCCATCAGTGATCTAGGCCTAGATGGGAATGAGCAGTTCTTC. Translating gives CAISDLGLDGNEQFF.

The chain combines TRBV11-2 with TRBJ2-1, with 9 bases fitting TRBD2. The germline V gene has CDR1 SGHAT and CDR2 FQNNGV. J gave up 6 bases and V 0 bases, and 3 bases lay outside the gene matches. CDR3 length equals 15 residues. The CDR3 DNA reads as TGTGCCAGCAGCTTAGAGGTAGCGGGAGCCAATGAGCAGTTCTTC. It specifies CASSLEVAGANEQFF. The variable domain in full, completed from reference TRBV11-2 and TRBJ2-1, reads EAGVAQSPRYKIIEKRQSVAFWCNPISGHATLYWYQQILGQGPKLLIQFQNNGVVDDSQLPKDRFSAERLKGVDSTLKIQPAKLEDSAVYLCASSLEVAGANEQFFGPGTRLTVL.

The rearrangement links TRBV20-1 to TRBJ1-6, with D uncertain. The CDR3 runs 13 residues. Per germline, CDR1 DFQATT and CDR2 SNEGSKA (reference sequence). V was trimmed by 3 bases and J by 10 bases, leaving 13 bases between them. CDR3 residues: CSASHTWGSPLHF. For the CDR3, the DNA is TGCAGTGCTAGTCATACATGGGGATCACCCCTCCACTTT.

V gene TRBV24-1 combines with J gene TRBJ2-5; 7 bases are a match to TRBD2. There are 15 residues in the CDR3. V shed 5 bases, J shed 5 bases, and the junction held 10 bases outside the gene matches. Germline CDR1 reads KGHDR; CDR2 reads SFDVKD. The CDR3 region has the DNA TGTGCCACCAGTGGATCAGTAGCGGGTTGGGAGACCCAGTACTTC. This codes for CATSGSVAGWETQYF.

The V call is TRBV14, the J call TRBJ2-7; TRBD1 is a possible D gene (5 bases). The CDR3 is 14 residues long. Germline assignment: CDR1 SGHDN and CDR2 FVKESK. The V gene lost 4 bases and the J gene lost 2 bases, with 12 bases spanning the gap. CDR3 amino acids: CASSRPGRPYEQYF. CDR3 DNA: TGTGCCAGCAGCCGACCAGGGCGGCCCTACGAGCAGTACTTC. Full variable domain (missing parts from reference TRBV14 and TRBJ2-7): EAGVTQFPSHSVIEKGQTVTLRCDPISGHDNLYWYRRVMGKEIKFLLHFVKESKQDESGMPNNRFLAERTGGTYSTLKVQPAELEDSGVYFCASSRPGRPYEQYFGPGTRLTVT.

The table lists this clone with a few counts. The chain links TRBV28 to TRBJ1-1; 9 bases fit TRBD1. This CDR3 spans 18 amino acids. Germline values: CDR1 MDHEN, CDR2 SYDVKM. J lost 3 bases, V lost 6 bases, and 17 bases had no gene match. The CDR3 loop is CASSPHPGTGRGDTEAFF. The CDR3 coding sequence is TGTGCCAGCAGCCCCCACCCCGGGACAGGGAGGGGGGACACTGAAGCTTTCTTT.

This clone was found once. The chain couples TRBV5-1 to TRBJ1-2; perhaps TRBD1 as D (6 bases). Germline V lookup: CDR1 SGHRS, CDR2 YFSETQ. V was pared by 2 bases and J by 6 bases, with 11 bases between. This CDR3 contains 13 residues. This chain's CDR3 is CASSFTGLNGYTF. Written as DNA, the CDR3 is TGCGCCAGCAGCTTCACAGGGTTAAATGGCTACACCTTC.

The V and J genes are TRBV18 and TRBJ2-2; D gene unclear. The V and J ends lost 3 bases and 1 base respectively, with 12 bases between them. The germline V gene encodes CDR1 KGHSH and CDR2 LQKENI. CDR3 length: 16 residues. The DNA of the CDR3 is TGTGCCAGCTCACCCGGAAAGTCGGGGAACACCGGGGAGCTGTTTTTT. This codes for CASSPGKSGNTGELFF.

Concerning this clone itself: The junction differs from germline at one of its ends, possibly a read error. The gene calls are TRBV19 and TRBJ1-6; D is possibly TRBD1 (6 bases). Germline V gene data show CDR1 as LNHDA and CDR2 as SQIVND (reference sequence). This CDR3 spans 15 amino acids. The CDR3 DNA reads TGTGCCGGTAGAAGGACCGGGACAAATAATTCACCCCTCCACTTT. As protein: CAGRRTGTNNSPLHF.

This clone was picked up a small number of times. This chain links TRBV5-1 with TRBJ2-2, with D tentatively TRBD2 (6 bases). The CDR3 loop spans 15 amino acids. The V and J ends lost 0 bases and 5 bases respectively, with 11 bases between them. CDR1 is SGHRS, CDR2 YFSETQ, per germline. The DNA of the CDR3 is TGCGCCAGCAGCTTGGCGGGAGAGGTGACCGGGGAGCTGTTTTTT. This codes for CASSLAGEVTGELFF.

In DNA, the CDR3 is TGTGCCAGCAGTCCCCGACAGAACTATGGCTACACCTTC. This translates into CASSPRQNYGYTF. The J gene is TRBJ1-2, the V gene TRBV3-1 (or the pseudogene TRBV3-2), with a tentative D call TRBD1 (5 bases). V gave up 6 bases and J gave up 2 bases, with 10 bases separating them. The CDR3 is 13 residues long. CDR1 is LGHDT and CDR2 is YNNKEL in the germline V gene (reference sequence).

This clone was recorded only once. The rearrangement joins TRBV28 to TRBJ1-2, with TRBD1 matching 8 bases. J was trimmed by 8 bases and V by 1 base; bases with no gene match: 6. Germline assignment: CDR1 MDHEN and CDR2 SYDVKM. There are 14 residues in the CDR3. The CDR3 DNA sequence: TGTGCCAGCAGTTTATCCCCTTACAGGGGGGGCTACACCTTC. Amino acids: CASSLSPYRGGYTF.

The genes are TRBV29-1 and TRBJ2-7, with 12 bases lining up with TRBD2. The CDR3 runs to 13 residues. V shed 7 bases and J 2 bases; nucleotides not matched to a gene: 3. Germline CDR1 is SQVTM and CDR2 is ANQGSEA. The CDR3 is CSAASGRAYEQYF. As DNA, the CDR3 is TGCAGCGCAGCTAGCGGGAGGGCCTACGAGCAGTACTTC.

The V gene is TRBV19, the J gene TRBJ2-3; 12 nucleotides align to TRBD1. Germline lookup yields CDR1 LNHDA and CDR2 SQIVND (reference sequence). This CDR3 is built from 15 residues. V gave up 6 bases and J gave up 10 bases; unmatched junction bases: 11. The DNA of the CDR3 is TGTGCCAGTAGCACGCCCCGGGGACAGGGGGCGGCGCAGTATTTT. Translated, it gives CASSTPRGQGAAQYF.

This chain connects TRBV15 to TRBJ2-7; 10 positions match TRBD1. The CDR3 length is 15 residues. V was pared by 4 bases and J by 5 bases, with 8 bases of the junction left unmatched. The V gene's germline CDR1 is LNHNV and CDR2 YYDKDF (reference sequence). CDR3 sequence (DNA): TGTGCCACCAGCACCGAAGACAGGGGGCAAAACGAGCAGTACTTC. This encodes CATSTEDRGQNEQYF.